This T cell receptor (beta chain) was found in a study of blood T cell repertoires in COVID-19. About the research overall: Italy, Spain and the United States were the sources of the convalescent and acute COVID-19 samples. T cells, B-cell-depleted T cells, or PBMCs provided the cDNA or gDNA that served as material.

How the authors handled the data: The assay estimated nucleated cells by amplifying reference gene primers. TCRdb's copy holds only in-frame clones and misses some; the assay was immunoSEQ multiplex PCR. The D gene and trimming were derived from the DNA, and the V and J assignments and clone size from that table. The data hold 200,000 to 250,000 clones, with more than 80% observed a single time. Residents of 20 to 25 US areas, aged roughly 18 to 90 years, made up the participants. This CDR3 is 17 amino acids long. V was pared by 5 bases and J by 8 bases, with 16 bases of the junction left unmatched. The V gene's germline CDR1 is SGHRS and CDR2 YFSETQ.

This chain links TRBV5-1 with TRBJ2-1, with 10 positions matching TRBD2. The sample taken for sequencing was PBMCs or T cells enriched from blood (not recorded which). The sequence derives from a woman between 40 and 50 years old with acute COVID-19. In DNA form, the CDR3 reads TGCGCCAGCAGGTTCAGCGGGGGGGCCACTATAGTCTATGAGCAGTTCTTC. Its translation: CASRFSGGATIVYEQFF.